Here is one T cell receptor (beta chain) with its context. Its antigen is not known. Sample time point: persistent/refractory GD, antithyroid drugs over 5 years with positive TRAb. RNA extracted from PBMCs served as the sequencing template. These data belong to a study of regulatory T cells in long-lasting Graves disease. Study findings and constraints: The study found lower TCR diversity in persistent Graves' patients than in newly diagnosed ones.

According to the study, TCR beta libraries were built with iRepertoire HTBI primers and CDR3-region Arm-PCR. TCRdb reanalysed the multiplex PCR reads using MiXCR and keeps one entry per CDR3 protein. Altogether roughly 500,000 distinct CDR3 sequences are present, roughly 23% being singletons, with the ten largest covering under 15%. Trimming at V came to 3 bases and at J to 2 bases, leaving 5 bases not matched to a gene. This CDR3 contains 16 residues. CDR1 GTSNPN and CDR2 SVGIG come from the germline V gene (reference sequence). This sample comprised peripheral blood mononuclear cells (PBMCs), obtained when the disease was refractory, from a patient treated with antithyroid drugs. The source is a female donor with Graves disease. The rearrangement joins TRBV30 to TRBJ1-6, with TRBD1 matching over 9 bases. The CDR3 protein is CAWREDRGTYNSPLHF. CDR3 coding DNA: TGTGCCTGGAGGGAAGACAGGGGGACCTATAATTCACCCCTCCACTTT.